This TCR beta chain was sequenced in a study of T cells expressing NK-cell markers. Study-level background: Seven donors tested HCMV-seropositive and one tested seronegative among the eight sequenced. Study-level findings and limits: The leading position in the CD3+CD56-NKG2C+ fraction of four donors also went to these clonotypes.

Germline V gene lookup returns CDR1 DFQATT and CDR2 SNEGSKA (reference sequence). The CDR3 is 12 amino acids. On this clonotype itself: Its cognate antigen is unknown.

cDNA encoding TCR beta was synthesized via 5'RACE template switching incorporating UMIs. TCRdb reprocessed the 5' RACE reads, keeping one entry per CDR3 protein, no DNA. The table for this sample gives roughly 170,000 distinct CDR3 sequences. Source material: blood T cells: a sorted CD56 or NKG2C T cell subset, CD4+ or CD8+ T cells, or bulk PBMC T cells (not recorded which). The clonotype comes from a woman aged 18 to 75 in good health. V and J are TRBV20-1 and TRBJ1-5. The CDR3 loop reads CSAVNSNQPQHF.